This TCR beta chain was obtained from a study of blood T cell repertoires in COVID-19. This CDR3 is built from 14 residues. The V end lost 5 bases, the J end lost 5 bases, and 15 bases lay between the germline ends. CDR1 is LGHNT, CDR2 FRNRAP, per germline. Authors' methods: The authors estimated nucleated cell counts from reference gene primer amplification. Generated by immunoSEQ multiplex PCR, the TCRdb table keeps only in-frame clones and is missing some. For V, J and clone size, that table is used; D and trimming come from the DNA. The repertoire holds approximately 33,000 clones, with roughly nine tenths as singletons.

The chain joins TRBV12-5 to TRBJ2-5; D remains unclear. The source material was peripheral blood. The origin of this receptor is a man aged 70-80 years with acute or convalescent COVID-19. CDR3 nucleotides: TGTGCTAGTGGTCCAGGTACTGGGTCTGAGACCCAGTACTTC. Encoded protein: CASGPGTGSETQYF.